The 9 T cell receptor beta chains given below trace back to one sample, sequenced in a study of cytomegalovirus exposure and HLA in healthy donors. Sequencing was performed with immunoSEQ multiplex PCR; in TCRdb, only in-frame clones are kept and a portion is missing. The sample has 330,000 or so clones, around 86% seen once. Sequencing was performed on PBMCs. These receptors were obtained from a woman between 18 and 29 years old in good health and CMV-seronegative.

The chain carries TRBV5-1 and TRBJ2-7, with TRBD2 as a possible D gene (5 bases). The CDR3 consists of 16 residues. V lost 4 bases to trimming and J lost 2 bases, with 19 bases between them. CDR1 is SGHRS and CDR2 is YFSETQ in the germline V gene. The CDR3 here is CASSLNAGFPTYEQYF. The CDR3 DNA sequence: TGCGCCAGCAGCCTGAATGCGGGCTTCCCGACCTACGAGCAGTACTTC.

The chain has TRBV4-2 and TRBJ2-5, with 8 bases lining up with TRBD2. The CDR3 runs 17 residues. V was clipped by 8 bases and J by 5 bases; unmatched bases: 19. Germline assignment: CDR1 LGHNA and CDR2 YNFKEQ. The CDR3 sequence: CASFTYGREGLGETQYF. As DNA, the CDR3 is TGTGCCAGCTTTACATACGGACGGGAGGGGTTAGGGGAGACCCAGTACTTC.

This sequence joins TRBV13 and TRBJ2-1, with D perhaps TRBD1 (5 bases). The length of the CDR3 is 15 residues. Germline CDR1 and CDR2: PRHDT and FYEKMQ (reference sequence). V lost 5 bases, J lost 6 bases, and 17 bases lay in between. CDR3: CASSPLGEWGNEQFF. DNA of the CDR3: TGTGCCAGCAGCCCCTTAGGGGAATGGGGCAATGAGCAGTTCTTC.

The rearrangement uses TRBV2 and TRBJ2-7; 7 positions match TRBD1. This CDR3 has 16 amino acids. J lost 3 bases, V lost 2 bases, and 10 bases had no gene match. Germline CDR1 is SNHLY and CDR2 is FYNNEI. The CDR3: CASSEPSGTENYEQYF. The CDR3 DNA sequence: TGTGCCAGCAGTGAACCGTCCGGGACAGAGAACTACGAGCAGTACTTC.

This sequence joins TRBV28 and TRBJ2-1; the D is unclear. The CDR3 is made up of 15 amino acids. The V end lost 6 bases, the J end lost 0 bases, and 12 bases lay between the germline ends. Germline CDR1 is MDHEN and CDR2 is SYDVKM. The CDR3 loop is CASSPGYSSYNEQFF. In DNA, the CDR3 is TGTGCCAGCAGCCCCGGGTACTCCTCCTACAATGAGCAGTTCTTC.

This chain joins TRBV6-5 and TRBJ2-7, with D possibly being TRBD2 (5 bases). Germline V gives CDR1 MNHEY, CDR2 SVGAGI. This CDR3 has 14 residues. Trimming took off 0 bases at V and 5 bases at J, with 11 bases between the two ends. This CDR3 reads CASSYSGSVDEQYF. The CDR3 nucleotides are TGTGCCAGCAGTTACTCAGGGAGTGTCGACGAGCAGTACTTC.

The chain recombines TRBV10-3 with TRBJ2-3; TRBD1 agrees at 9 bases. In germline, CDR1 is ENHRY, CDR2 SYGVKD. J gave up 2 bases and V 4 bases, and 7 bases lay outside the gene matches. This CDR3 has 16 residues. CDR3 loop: CAISGLDRGDTDTQYF. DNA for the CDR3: TGTGCCATCAGTGGGCTGGACAGGGGCGACACAGATACGCAGTATTTT.

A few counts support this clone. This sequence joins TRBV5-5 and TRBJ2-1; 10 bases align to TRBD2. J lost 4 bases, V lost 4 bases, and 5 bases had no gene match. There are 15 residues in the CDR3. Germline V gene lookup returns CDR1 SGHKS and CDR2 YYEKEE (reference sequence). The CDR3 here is CASSIGLAEYNEQFF. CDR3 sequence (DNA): TGTGCCAGCAGCATAGGACTAGCGGAATACAATGAGCAGTTCTTC.

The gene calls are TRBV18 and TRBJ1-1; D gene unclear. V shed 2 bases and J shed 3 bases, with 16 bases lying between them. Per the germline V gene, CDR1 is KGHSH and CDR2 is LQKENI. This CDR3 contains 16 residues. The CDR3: CASSPWSANGDTEAFF. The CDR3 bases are TGTGCCAGCTCACCATGGTCGGCCAACGGGGACACTGAAGCTTTCTTT.